This TCR beta chain was observed in a study of control samples from healthy donors and cancer patients. Trimming stripped 2 bases from V and 0 bases from J, with 11 bases between. Germline lookup yields CDR1 SGHVS and CDR2 FQNEAQ. This CDR3 is 16 amino acids long. Measured with immunoSEQ multiplex PCR; TCRdb has only the in-frame clones, and not every one. The sample has roughly 150,000 clones; 93% are singletons. The specimen was blood. The source of this sequence is a man in his fifties or sixties in good health. The chain combines TRBV7-8 with TRBJ2-1; D ambiguous. Written as DNA, the CDR3 is TGTGCCAGCAGCTTAACTCGGACGAGCTCCTACAATGAGCAGTTCTTC. Translating it yields CASSLTRTSSYNEQFF. Full variable domain (remainder filled in from reference TRBV7-8 and TRBJ2-1): GAGVSQSPRYKVAKRGQDVALRCDPISGHVSLFWYQQALGQGPEFLTYFQNEAQLDKSGLPSDRFFAERPEGSVSTLKIQRTQQEDSAVYLCASSLTRTSSYNEQFFGPGTRLTVL.